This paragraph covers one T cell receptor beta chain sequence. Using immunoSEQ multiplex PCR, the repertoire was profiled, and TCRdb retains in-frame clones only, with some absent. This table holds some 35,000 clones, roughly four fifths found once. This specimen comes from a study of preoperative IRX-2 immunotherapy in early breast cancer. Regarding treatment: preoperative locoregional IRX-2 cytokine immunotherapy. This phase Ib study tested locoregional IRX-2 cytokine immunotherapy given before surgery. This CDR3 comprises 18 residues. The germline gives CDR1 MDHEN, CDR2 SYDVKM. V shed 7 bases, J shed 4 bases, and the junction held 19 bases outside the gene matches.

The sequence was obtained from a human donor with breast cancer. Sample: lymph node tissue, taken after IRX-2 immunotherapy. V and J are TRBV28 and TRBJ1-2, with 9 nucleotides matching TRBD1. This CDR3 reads CASKSRNLAGTGPYGYTF. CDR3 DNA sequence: TGTGCCAGCAAATCCCGTAATCTGGCCGGGACAGGGCCCTATGGCTACACCTTC.